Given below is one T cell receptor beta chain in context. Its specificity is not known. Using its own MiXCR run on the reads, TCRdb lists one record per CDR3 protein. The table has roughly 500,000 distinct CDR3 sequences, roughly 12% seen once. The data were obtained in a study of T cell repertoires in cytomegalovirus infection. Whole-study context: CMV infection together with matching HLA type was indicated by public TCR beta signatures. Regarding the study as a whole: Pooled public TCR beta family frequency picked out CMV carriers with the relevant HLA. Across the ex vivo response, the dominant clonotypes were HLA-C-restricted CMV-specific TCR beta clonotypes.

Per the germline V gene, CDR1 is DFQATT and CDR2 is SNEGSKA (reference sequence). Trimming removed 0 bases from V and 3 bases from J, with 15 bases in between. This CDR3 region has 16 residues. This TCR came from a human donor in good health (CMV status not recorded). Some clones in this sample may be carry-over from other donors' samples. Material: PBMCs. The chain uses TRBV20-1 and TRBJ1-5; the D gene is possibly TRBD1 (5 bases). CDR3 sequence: CSARDPVQGPNQPQHF. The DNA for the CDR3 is TGCAGTGCTAGAGATCCGGTGCAGGGCCCCAATCAGCCCCAGCATTTT.